This T cell receptor (beta chain) emerged from a study of blood T cell repertoires in COVID-19. Looking at the study overall: Sample material is recorded as cDNA or gDNA derived from T cells, B-cell-depleted T cells, or PBMCs.

The CDR3 covers 15 residues. Trimming shortened V by 0 bases and J by 0 bases, and 5 bases separated the two germline ends. Germline loops: CDR1 WNHNN, CDR2 SYGVQD (reference sequence). TCRdb's table, derived via immunoSEQ multiplex PCR, lists solely in-frame clones and lacks some. The sample contains under 500,000 clones, 87% of which appear only once. The clonotype comes from a woman younger than 35 with acute COVID-19. The chain has TRBV10-1 and TRBJ1-4, with D hard to call. Sequencing input: PBMCs or T cells enriched from blood (not recorded which). CDR3 coding DNA: TGCGCCAGCAGTGAGTCCGGGACAACTAATGAAAAACTGTTTTTT. Amino acid sequence: CASSESGTTNEKLFF.